This TCR beta chain was captured in a study of T cells after yellow fever vaccination. About this clonotype: Its specificity is not known.

Findings and limits, study-wide: Re-detected after boosting: most primary clones, 95% to 98% of CD4 and about 89% of CD8. By day 5 rather than day 15, the secondary response had peaked, though it was weaker.

Each CDR3 protein gets one entry after TCRdb re-called the 5' RACE reads with MiXCR. In the table there are roughly 500,000 distinct CDR3 sequences, less than 20% of which are singletons. Germline-derived CDR1 and CDR2 are SGHRS and YFSETQ. The trim removed 0 bases at V and 6 bases at J, leaving 3 bases unmatched. This CDR3 has 16 amino acids. The chain is built from TRBV5-1 and TRBJ2-1, with TRBD2 identical over 13 bases. Sequencing used PBMCs, obtained 15 days after the yellow fever booster vaccination. The TCR comes from a man aged 25-45 years who received the YFV17D yellow fever vaccine. Written as DNA, the CDR3 is TGCGCCAGCAGCTTGGGTACTAGCGGGAGGGTCAATGAGCAGTTCTTC. It is translated as CASSLGTSGRVNEQFF.